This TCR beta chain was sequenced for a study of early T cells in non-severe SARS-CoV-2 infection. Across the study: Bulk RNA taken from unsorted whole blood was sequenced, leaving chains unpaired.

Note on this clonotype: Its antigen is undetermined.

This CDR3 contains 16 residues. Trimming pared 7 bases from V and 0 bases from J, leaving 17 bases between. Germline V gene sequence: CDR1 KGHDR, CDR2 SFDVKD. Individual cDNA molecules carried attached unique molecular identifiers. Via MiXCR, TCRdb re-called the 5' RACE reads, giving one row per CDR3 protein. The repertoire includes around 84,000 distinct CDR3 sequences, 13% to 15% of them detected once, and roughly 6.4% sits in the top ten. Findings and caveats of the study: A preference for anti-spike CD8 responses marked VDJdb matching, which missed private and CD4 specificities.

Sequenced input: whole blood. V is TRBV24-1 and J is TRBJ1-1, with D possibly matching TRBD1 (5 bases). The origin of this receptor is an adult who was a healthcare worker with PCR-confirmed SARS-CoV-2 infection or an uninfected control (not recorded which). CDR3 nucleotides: TGTGCCACCAGGAGGGGAGGGGAAGAGATGAACACTGAAGCTTTCTTT. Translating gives CATRRGGEEMNTEAFF.